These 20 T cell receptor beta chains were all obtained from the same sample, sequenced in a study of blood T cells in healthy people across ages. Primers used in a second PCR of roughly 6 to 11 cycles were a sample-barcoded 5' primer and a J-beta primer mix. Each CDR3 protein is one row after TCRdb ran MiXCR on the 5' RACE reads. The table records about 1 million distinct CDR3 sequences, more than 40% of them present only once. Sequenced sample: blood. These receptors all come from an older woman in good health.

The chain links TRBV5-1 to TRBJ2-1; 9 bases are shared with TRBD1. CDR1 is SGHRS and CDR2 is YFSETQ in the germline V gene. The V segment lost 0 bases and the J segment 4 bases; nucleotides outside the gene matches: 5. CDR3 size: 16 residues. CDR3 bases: TGCGCCAGCAGCTTGGGTGACAGGGGGGTGTACAATGAGCAGTTCTTC. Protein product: CASSLGDRGVYNEQFF.

CDR3 residues: CASSRGAGARDNEQYF. The CDR3 region has the DNA TGTGCCAGCAGCCGGGGGGCGGGAGCAAGGGACAATGAGCAGTACTTC. The V and J genes are TRBV14 and TRBJ2-7; possibly TRBD2 for D (7 bases). V lost 4 bases to trimming and J lost 7 bases, with 23 bases between them. The germline V gene has CDR1 SGHDN and CDR2 FVKESK. The CDR3 length is 16 residues.

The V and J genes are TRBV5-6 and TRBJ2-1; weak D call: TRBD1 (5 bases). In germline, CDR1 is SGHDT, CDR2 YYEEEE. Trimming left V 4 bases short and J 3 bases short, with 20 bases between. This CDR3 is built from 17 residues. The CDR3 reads CASSDTGSGAGYNEQFF. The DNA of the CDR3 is TGTGCCAGCAGCGATACCGGAAGTGGGGCCGGCTACAATGAGCAGTTCTTC.

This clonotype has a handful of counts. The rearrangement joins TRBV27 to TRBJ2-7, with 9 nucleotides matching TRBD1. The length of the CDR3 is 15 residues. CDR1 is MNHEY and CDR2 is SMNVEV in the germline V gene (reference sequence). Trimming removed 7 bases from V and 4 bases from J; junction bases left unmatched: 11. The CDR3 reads CASKGEQGARYEQYF. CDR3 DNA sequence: TGTGCCAGCAAGGGGGAACAGGGGGCCCGTTACGAGCAGTACTTC.

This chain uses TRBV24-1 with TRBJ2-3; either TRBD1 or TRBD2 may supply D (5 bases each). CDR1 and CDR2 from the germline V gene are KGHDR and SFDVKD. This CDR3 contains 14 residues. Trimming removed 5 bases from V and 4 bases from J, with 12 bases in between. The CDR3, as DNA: TGTGCCACCAGTGGGGACGGGCGGCCAGATACGCAGTATTTT. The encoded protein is CATSGDGRPDTQYF.

CDR3 protein: CASSLQERIEQFF. The CDR3 DNA reads TGTGCCAGCAGCTTACAGGAACGGATCGAGCAGTTCTTC. The genes are TRBV11-2 and TRBJ2-1; D unresolved. Germline V gene data show CDR1 as SGHAT and CDR2 as FQNNGV. The length of the CDR3 is 13 residues. V lost 2 bases and J lost 10, with 12 bases in between.

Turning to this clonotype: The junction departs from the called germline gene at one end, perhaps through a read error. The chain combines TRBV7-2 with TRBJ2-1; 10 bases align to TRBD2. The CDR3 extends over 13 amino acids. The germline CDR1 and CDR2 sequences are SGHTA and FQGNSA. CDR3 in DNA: TGTGCCCGCAGCCTGGGACTAGCGCGTCCTCAGTTCTTC. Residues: CARSLGLARPQFF. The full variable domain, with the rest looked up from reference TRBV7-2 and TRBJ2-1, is GAGVSQSPSNKVTEKGKDVELRCDPISGHTALYWYRQSLGQGLEFLIYFQGNSAPDKSGLPSDRFSAERTGGSVSTLTIQRTQQEDSAVYLCARSLGLARPQFFGPGTRLTVL.

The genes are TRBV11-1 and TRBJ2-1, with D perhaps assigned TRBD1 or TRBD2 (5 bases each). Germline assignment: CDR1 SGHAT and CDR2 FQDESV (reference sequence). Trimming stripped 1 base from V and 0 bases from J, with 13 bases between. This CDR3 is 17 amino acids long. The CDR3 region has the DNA TGTGCCAGCAGCTTAGGGGACGCACGCAACTCCTACAATGAGCAGTTCTTC. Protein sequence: CASSLGDARNSYNEQFF.

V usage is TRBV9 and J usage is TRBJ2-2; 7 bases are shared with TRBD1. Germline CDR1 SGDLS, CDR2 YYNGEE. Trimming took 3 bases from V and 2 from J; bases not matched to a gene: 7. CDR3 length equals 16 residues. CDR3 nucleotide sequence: TGTGCCAGCAGCGACATGACAGGGTTAAACACCGGGGAGCTGTTTTTT. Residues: CASSDMTGLNTGELFF. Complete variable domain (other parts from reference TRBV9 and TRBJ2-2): DSGVTQTPKHLITATGQRVTLRCSPRSGDLSVYWYQQSLDQGLQFLIQYYNGEERAKGNILERFSAQQFPDLHSELNLSSLELGDSALYFCASSDMTGLNTGELFFGEGSRLTVL.

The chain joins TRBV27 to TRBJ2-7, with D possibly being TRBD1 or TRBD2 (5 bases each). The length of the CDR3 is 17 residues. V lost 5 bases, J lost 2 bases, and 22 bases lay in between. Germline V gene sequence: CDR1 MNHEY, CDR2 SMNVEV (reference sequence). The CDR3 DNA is TGTGCCAGCAGTCCCGGAACTATAAGGCAGGGACCCTACGAGCAGTACTTC. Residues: CASSPGTIRQGPYEQYF.

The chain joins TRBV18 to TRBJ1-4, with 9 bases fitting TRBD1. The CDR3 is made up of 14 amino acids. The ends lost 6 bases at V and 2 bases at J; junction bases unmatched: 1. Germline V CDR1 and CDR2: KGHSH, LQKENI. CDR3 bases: TGTGCCAGCTCCGACAGGGGGACTAATGAAAAACTGTTTTTT. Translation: CASSDRGTNEKLFF.

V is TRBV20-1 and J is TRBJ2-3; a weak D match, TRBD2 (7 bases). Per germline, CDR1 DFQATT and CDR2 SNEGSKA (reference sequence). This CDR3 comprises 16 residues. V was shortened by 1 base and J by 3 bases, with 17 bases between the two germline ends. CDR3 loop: CSARAGEGGMTDTQYF. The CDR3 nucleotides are TGCAGTGCTAGAGCGGGGGAGGGGGGGATGACAGATACGCAGTATTTT.

The CDR3 DNA is TGTGCCAGCAGTGAAGCGCCGACTAGCGGGAGGGCCCTCGACAATGAGCAGTTCTTC. It yields the protein CASSEAPTSGRALDNEQFF. J is TRBJ2-1 and V is TRBV2; 14 nucleotides line up with TRBD2. The germline CDR1 and CDR2 sequences are SNHLY and FYNNEI. Germline trimming cut 0 bases from V and 5 bases from J; bases unmatched to any gene: 9. CDR3 size: 19 residues.

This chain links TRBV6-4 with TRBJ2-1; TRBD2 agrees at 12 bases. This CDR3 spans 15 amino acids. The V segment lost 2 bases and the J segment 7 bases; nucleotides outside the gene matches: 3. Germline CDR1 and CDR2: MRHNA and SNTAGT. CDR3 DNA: TGTGCCAGCAGTGACAGAACTAGCGGGAGGAATGAGCAGTTCTTC. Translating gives CASSDRTSGRNEQFF.

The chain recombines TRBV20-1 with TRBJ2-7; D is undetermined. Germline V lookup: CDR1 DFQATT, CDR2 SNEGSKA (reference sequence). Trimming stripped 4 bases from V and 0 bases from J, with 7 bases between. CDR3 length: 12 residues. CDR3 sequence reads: CSATVISYEQYF. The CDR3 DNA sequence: TGCAGTGCTACGGTTATCTCCTACGAGCAGTACTTC.

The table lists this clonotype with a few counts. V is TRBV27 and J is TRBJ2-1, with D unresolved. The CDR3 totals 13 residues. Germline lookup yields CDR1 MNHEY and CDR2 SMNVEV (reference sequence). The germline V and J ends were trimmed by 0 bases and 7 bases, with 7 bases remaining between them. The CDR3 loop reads CASSLSYWNEQFF. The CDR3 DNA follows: TGTGCCAGCAGTTTATCGTACTGGAATGAGCAGTTCTTC.

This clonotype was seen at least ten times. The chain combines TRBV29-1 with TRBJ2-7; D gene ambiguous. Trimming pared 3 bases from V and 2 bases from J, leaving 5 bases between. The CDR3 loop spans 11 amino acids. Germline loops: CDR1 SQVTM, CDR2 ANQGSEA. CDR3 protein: CSVEGPYEQYF. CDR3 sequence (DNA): TGCAGCGTTGAGGGCCCCTACGAGCAGTACTTC.

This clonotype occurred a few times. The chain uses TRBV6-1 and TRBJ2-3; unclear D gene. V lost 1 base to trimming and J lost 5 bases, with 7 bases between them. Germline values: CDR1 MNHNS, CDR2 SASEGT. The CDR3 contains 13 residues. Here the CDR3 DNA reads TGTGCCAGCAGTGAAGTGGCCGGAGATACGCAGTATTTT. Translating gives CASSEVAGDTQYF.

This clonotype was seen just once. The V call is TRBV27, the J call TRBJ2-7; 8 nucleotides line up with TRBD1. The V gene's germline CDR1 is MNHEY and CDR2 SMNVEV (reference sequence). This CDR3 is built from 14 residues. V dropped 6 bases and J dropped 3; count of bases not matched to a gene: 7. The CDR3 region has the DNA TGTGCCAGCAGAAGACAGGGGATTGACTACGAGCAGTACTTC. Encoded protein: CASRRQGIDYEQYF.

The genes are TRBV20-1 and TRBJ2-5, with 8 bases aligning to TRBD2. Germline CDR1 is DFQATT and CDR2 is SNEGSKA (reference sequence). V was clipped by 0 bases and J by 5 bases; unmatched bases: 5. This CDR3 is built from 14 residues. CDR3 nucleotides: TGCAGTGCTAGAGACGGGAGGGGGGAGGAGACCCAGTACTTC. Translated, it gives CSARDGRGEETQYF.